These 8 T cell receptor beta chains came from one sample sequenced in a study of T cell responses to AZD1222 COVID-19 vaccine. Data came from immunoSEQ multiplex PCR; TCRdb stores just in-frame clones and leaves some out. The sample has 90,000 to 120,000 clones, about 92% seen once. Sequences were derived from peripheral blood, sampled 28 days after the second AZD1222 dose. These receptors originate from an adult who received the AZD1222 COVID-19 vaccine.

V gene TRBV13 combines with J gene TRBJ2-7, with 9 bases fitting TRBD2. From germline, CDR1 is PRHDT and CDR2 FYEKMQ (reference sequence). V was clipped by 3 bases and J by 3 bases; unmatched bases: 6. This CDR3 region has 15 residues. CDR3: CASSFEASGDYEQYF. CDR3 in DNA: TGTGCCAGCAGCTTCGAGGCTAGCGGGGACTACGAGCAGTACTTC.

The chain links TRBV7-3 to TRBJ1-6; D unresolved. This CDR3 spans 15 amino acids. The germline V gene has CDR1 SGHTA and CDR2 FQGTGA. Trimming took 2 bases from V and 3 from J, leaving 8 bases between them. The CDR3 region has the DNA TGTGCCAGCAGCTTATCGGTCCACTATAATTCACCCCTCCACTTT. Protein: CASSLSVHYNSPLHF.

The chain links TRBV5-4 to TRBJ1-2; 11 nucleotides line up with TRBD1. CDR1 SGHNT and CDR2 YYREEE come from the germline V gene (reference sequence). With 2 bases clipped from V and 8 bases from J, the junction kept 8 bases outside the gene matches. The CDR3 spans 15 residues. The CDR3 bases are TGTGCCAGCAGCTTCTCCGGACAGGGGGCAATCGGCTACACCTTC. This sequence encodes CASSFSGQGAIGYTF.

This rearrangement joins TRBV7-9 to TRBJ2-7, with D tentatively TRBD1 (6 bases). The CDR3 has 14 residues. CDR1 is SEHNR and CDR2 is FQNEAQ in the germline V gene (reference sequence). V was cut by 6 bases and J by 1 base, with 13 bases left in between. DNA for the CDR3: TGTGCCAGCAGTCAAGGGACAAGTTCCTACGAGCAGTACTTC. This sequence encodes CASSQGTSSYEQYF.

This chain uses TRBV4-1 with TRBJ2-3; 7 bases agree with TRBD1. The CDR3 is made up of 14 amino acids. V trimming: 4 bases; J trimming: 3 bases; junction bases outside the gene matches: 4. Looked up from germline, CDR1 is MGHRA and CDR2 is YSYEKL. The CDR3 DNA is TGCGCCAGCAGCCTTAGACAGGGAACAGATACGCAGTATTTT. Amino acids: CASSLRQGTDTQYF.

The chain links TRBV12-3 or TRBV12-4 to TRBJ1-1, with D tentatively TRBD1 (5 bases). V lost 1 base and J 6 bases, leaving 9 bases between the germline ends. This CDR3 is built from 13 residues. CDR3 sequence (DNA): TGTGCCAGCAGTTTAGGCCAGGGCCCTGAAGCTTTCTTT. Translation gives CASSLGQGPEAFF.

The chain links TRBV6-1 to TRBJ1-2; tentatively, D is TRBD1 (6 bases). The CDR3 totals 18 residues. CDR1 MNHNS and CDR2 SASEGT come from the germline V gene. Between the trimmed V and J ends, which lost 0 bases and 6 bases, there was a span of 23 bases. CDR3 amino acids: CASSEALVGGQGLDGYTF. In DNA, the CDR3 is TGTGCCAGCAGTGAAGCGCTTGTTGGGGGCCAGGGTCTTGATGGCTACACCTTC.

This chain connects TRBV24-1 to TRBJ2-1; 8 bases fit TRBD2. Germline V gene data show CDR1 as KGHDR and CDR2 as SFDVKD. V shed 3 bases, J shed 1 base, and the junction held 10 bases outside the gene matches. The CDR3 length is 18 residues. Here the CDR3 DNA reads TGTGCCACCAGTGATATCGGAGCGGGAGAAGGGTCCTACAATGAGCAGTTCTTC. Amino acids: CATSDIGAGEGSYNEQFF.